Listed below are T cell receptor beta chains from one sample, sequenced in a study of blood T cell repertoires in COVID-19. Sequencing used immunoSEQ multiplex PCR; TCRdb keeps in-frame clones, though not all of them. The table shows around 100,000 clones, with more than 80% occurring only once. The sample comprised peripheral blood. The receptors derive from a man at least 80 years old with COVID-19, enrolled during active disease. Both conserved end residues are part of each CDR3. The order of the fields is clone size, V gene, J gene, D gene, CDR3 protein, CDR3 DNA. D genes are given only for firm matches. Size is omitted from some rows. Given values are once, few, many or a class for expanded clones.

.	TRBV29-1	TRBJ2-3	TRBD2	CSVEGVAGDTQYF	TGCAGCGTTGAAGGGGTAGCGGGAGATACGCAGTATTTT
.	TRBV10-3	TRBJ1-6	.	CAISDPVRRQDNSPLHF	TGTGCCATCAGTGATCCTGTTAGGCGGCAAGATAATTCACCCCTCCACTTT
.	TRBV11-2	TRBJ2-7	.	CASSLERQDEQYF	TGTGCCAGCAGCTTAGAAAGACAAGACGAGCAGTACTTC
.	TRBV19	TRBJ1-1	TRBD1	CASSIGGQGAEAFF	TGTGCCAGTAGTATAGGGGGACAGGGTGCTGAAGCTTTCTTT
.	TRBV28	TRBJ2-5	TRBD1	CASRPGQLRETQYF	TGTGCCAGCAGGCCGGGACAGCTAAGGGAGACCCAGTACTTC
.	TRBV27	TRBJ2-1	TRBD1	CASSYLGGQGTNEQFF	TGTGCCAGCAGTTATCTGGGGGGACAGGGCACCAATGAGCAGTTCTTC
.	TRBV19	TRBJ1-4	.	CASSIRVRTINEKLFF	TGTGCCAGTAGTATACGAGTACGGACTATAAATGAAAAACTGTTTTTT
.	TRBV5-4	TRBJ2-3	.	CASSPPGGPGVNTQYF	TGTGCCAGCAGCCCACCAGGGGGGCCGGGAGTGAATACGCAGTATTTT
.	TRBV7-2	TRBJ1-3	.	CASSREGTTGNTIYF	TGTGCCAGCAGCCGGGAAGGTACTACTGGAAACACCATATATTTT
.	TRBV27	TRBJ1-1	.	CASSFRGSTEAFF	TGTGCCAGCAGTTTCAGGGGATCCACTGAAGCTTTCTTT
.	TRBV19	TRBJ1-2	TRBD1	CASSDSRTGSVTYGYTF	TGTGCCAGTAGCGACTCCCGGACAGGGAGCGTTACCTATGGCTACACCTTC
few	TRBV2	TRBJ1-1	.	CASSEPLGQPREATEAFF	TGTGCCAGCAGTGAGCCCTTGGGGCAGCCGAGAGAAGCCACTGAAGCTTTCTTT
.	TRBV19	TRBJ2-7	.	CASSLDKNYEQYF	TGTGCCAGTAGTTTGGACAAGAACTACGAGCAGTACTTC
.	TRBV3-1/TRBV3-2	TRBJ2-1	.	CASSQDGGALYNEQFF	TGTGCCAGCAGCCAAGATGGTGGGGCTCTCTACAATGAGCAGTTCTTC
once	TRBV25-1	TRBJ1-1	.	CASSARGSLSEAFF	TGTGCCAGCAGTGCCAGGGGCTCTTTATCTGAAGCTTTCTTT
.	TRBV29-1	TRBJ1-1	.	CSGAVLTEAFF	TGCAGCGGGGCAGTTCTCACTGAAGCTTTCTTT
.	TRBV19	TRBJ2-7	TRBD1	CASSVRGPSYEQYF	TGTGCCAGTAGCGTCAGGGGGCCTTCCTACGAGCAGTACTTC
.	TRBV19	TRBJ2-4	.	CASRGAIGGNIQYF	TGTGCCAGTAGGGGGGCAATAGGGGGAAACATTCAGTACTTC
few	TRBV2	TRBJ1-2	.	CASSPDGGYGYTF	TGTGCCAGCAGTCCAGACGGAGGCTATGGCTACACCTTC
.	TRBV19	TRBJ2-7	TRBD1	CATSPGTGGYEQYF	TGTGCCACTTCTCCCGGGACAGGGGGCTACGAGCAGTACTTC
.	TRBV18	TRBJ2-1	.	CASSPRVGGTYNEQFF	TGTGCCAGCTCACCACGGGTAGGAGGGACCTACAATGAGCAGTTCTTC
.	TRBV2	TRBJ1-1	TRBD1	CASRPNPGTGMNTEAFF	TGTGCCAGCAGACCCAATCCCGGGACAGGGATGAACACTGAAGCTTTCTTT
.	TRBV19	TRBJ2-1	TRBD2	CASSIERGSSYNEQFF	TGTGCCAGTAGTATCGAGCGGGGGAGCTCCTACAATGAGCAGTTCTTC
.	TRBV5-6	TRBJ2-7	TRBD1	CASSKGQGPPYEQYF	TGTGCCAGCAGCAAGGGACAGGGACCACCGTACGAGCAGTACTTC
.	TRBV5-6	TRBJ2-7	.	CASSIVRGEQYF	TGTGCCAGCAGCATCGTTCGGGGCGAGCAGTACTTC
once	TRBV7-9	TRBJ1-2	.	CASTPPRGTVYGYTF	TGTGCCAGCACTCCTCCAAGAGGAACTGTGTATGGCTACACCTTC
.	TRBV7-3	TRBJ2-5	TRBD1	CASRGQQEETQYF	TGTGCCAGCAGGGGACAGCAAGAAGAGACCCAGTACTTC
.	TRBV23-1	TRBJ2-5	TRBD1	CASRPGQEQETQYF	TGCGCCAGCAGGCCGGGACAGGAACAAGAGACCCAGTACTTC
.	TRBV3-1/TRBV3-2	TRBJ1-1	TRBD1	CASRRSYTGGSEAFF	TGTGCCAGCAGACGTAGTTACACAGGGGGCTCGGAAGCTTTCTTT
few	TRBV25-1	TRBJ2-1	TRBD2	CASRRSGSLHEQFF	TGTGCCAGCAGAAGGAGCGGGAGTTTACATGAGCAGTTCTTC
.	TRBV28	TRBJ2-7	TRBD1	CASSFGQGLYYEQYF	TGTGCCAGCAGTTTTGGACAGGGACTGTACTACGAGCAGTACTTC
.	TRBV7-3	TRBJ2-1	TRBD1	CASSRTGEVTNEQFF	TGTGCCAGCAGCCGGACAGGGGAAGTAACCAATGAGCAGTTCTTC
.	TRBV27	TRBJ2-2	.	CASKGSGSGELFF	TGTGCCAGCAAGGGGTCAGGTTCCGGGGAGCTGTTTTTT
.	TRBV19	TRBJ1-1	TRBD1	CASSMSTGPAFF	TGTGCCAGTAGTATGTCGACAGGGCCAGCTTTCTTT
.	TRBV6-5	TRBJ2-7	TRBD2	CASSRTSGHYEQYF	TGTGCCAGCAGTAGGACTAGCGGCCACTACGAGCAGTACTTC
.	TRBV5-4	TRBJ2-7	.	CASSFGGGLSYEQYF	TGTGCCAGCAGCTTCGGCGGGGGCCTCTCCTACGAGCAGTACTTC
.	TRBV29-1	TRBJ1-1	.	CSVAQGGGTEAFF	TGCAGCGTTGCGCAGGGAGGAGGCACTGAAGCTTTCTTT
.	TRBV19	TRBJ2-1	TRBD1	CASSINRGWHEQFF	TGTGCCAGTAGTATAAACAGGGGATGGCATGAGCAGTTCTTC
.	TRBV7-3	TRBJ2-3	TRBD2	CASSLYSSGNADTQYF	TGTGCCAGCAGCTTATATAGTAGCGGGAATGCAGATACGCAGTATTTT
.	TRBV4-3	TRBJ2-7	TRBD1	CASSPTPGQGEQYF	TGCGCCAGCAGCCCTACACCCGGACAGGGGGAGCAGTACTTC
.	TRBV11-2	TRBJ2-2	.	CASSLDSRATGELFF	TGTGCCAGCAGCTTAGATAGCAGAGCCACCGGGGAGCTGTTTTTT
.	TRBV9	TRBJ2-1	TRBD1	CASSETGTGVGNEQFF	TGTGCCAGCAGCGAGACCGGGACAGGAGTAGGCAATGAGCAGTTCTTC
few	TRBV5-4	TRBJ2-3	TRBD2	CASSPGSGLAGGGTDTQYF	TGTGCCAGCAGCCCCGGGAGCGGACTAGCGGGGGGCGGCACAGATACGCAGTATTTT
.	TRBV5-4	TRBJ1-2	.	CASSLSVRDGYGYTF	TGTGCCAGCAGCCTATCAGTGAGGGATGGGTATGGCTACACCTTC
.	TRBV10-3	TRBJ2-1	TRBD1	CAISEADRSYINEQFF	TGTGCCATCAGTGAGGCGGACAGGAGTTATATCAATGAGCAGTTCTTC
.	TRBV21-1	TRBJ1-6	.	CASSNRDRRPPSSYNSPLHF	TGTGCCAGCAGCAACCGGGACAGGAGGCCCCCGAGCTCCTATAATTCACCCCTCCACTTT
.	TRBV10-1	TRBJ2-7	TRBD2	CASSVQREGEQYF	TGCGCCAGCAGTGTCCAGCGGGAGGGCGAGCAGTACTTC
.	TRBV7-2	TRBJ1-6	.	CASSPTDRLASPLHF	TGTGCCAGCAGCCCGACCGACAGGCTGGCATCACCCCTCCACTTT
few	TRBV6-2/TRBV6-3	TRBJ1-5	.	CASSYSGALSNQPQHF	TGTGCCAGCAGTTACTCGGGGGCCTTAAGCAATCAGCCCCAGCATTTT